A selection of T cell receptor beta chains follows, all from one sample in a study of blood T cell repertoires in COVID-19. Method: immunoSEQ multiplex PCR; TCRdb's copy keeps in-frame clones and lacks some. The repertoire has more than 95,000 clones, less than 90% of them found once; the top ten carry about 2.2%. Sequenced sample: peripheral blood. The source of these receptors is a man in his thirties or forties with acute or convalescent COVID-19. CDR3s include the opening cysteine and the closing phenylalanine or tryptophan. Each record gives: J gene, D gene, V gene, CDR3 DNA, CDR3 protein. D genes are given only for firm matches.

TRBJ1-2 TRBD1 TRBV30 TGTGCCTCACGGACAGGGGGCTATGGCTACACCTTC CASRTGGYGYTF
TRBJ2-2 NA TRBV18 TGTGCCAGCTCACCCAGGGAAGATAGCACCGGGGAGCTGTTTTTT CASSPREDSTGELFF
TRBJ2-7 TRBD2 TRBV7-6 TGTGCCAGCAGCTTAGAAGCGGGGGGGACCTACGAGCAGTACTTC CASSLEAGGTYEQYF
TRBJ1-2 NA TRBV30 TGTGCCTGGAGTGTAGACCCGGCGGGCTATGGCTACACCTTC CAWSVDPAGYGYTF
TRBJ1-3 TRBD1 TRBV4-1 TGCGCCAGCAGCCAAGATCCTGGGCAGGGGGCAGAAGGAAACACCATATATTTT CASSQDPGQGAEGNTIYF
TRBJ2-2 TRBD2 TRBV7-8 TGTGCCAGCAGTCAGAGCGGGACGAACACCGGGGAGCTGTTTTTT CASSQSGTNTGELFF
TRBJ2-2 NA TRBV7-2 TGTGCCAGCAGCTTAGTATTGCCAGGGGCAACGAACACCGGGGAGCTGTTTTTT CASSLVLPGATNTGELFF
TRBJ1-6 NA TRBV18 TGTGCCAGCTCCCCCGGGACACTCCCTAATTCACCCCTCCACTTT CASSPGTLPNSPLHF
TRBJ1-2 NA TRBV7-2 TGTGCCAGCAGCTTCACCCGGGGGACGGACTATGGCTACACCTTC CASSFTRGTDYGYTF
TRBJ2-7 NA TRBV6-2/TRBV6-3 TGTGCCAGCAGTTACCCCTCCGGGACTTCCCTCAGCGAGCAGTACTTC CASSYPSGTSLSEQYF